This TCR beta chain was recorded in a study of CD8 T cells in Susac syndrome. RNA was extracted with the RNeasy kit, and a quantity of roughly 0.5 to 1 ug was reverse transcribed using random hexamers. Each CDR3 protein gets one entry after TCRdb re-called the immunoSEQ multiplex PCR reads with MiXCR. Among 300,000 to 350,000 distinct CDR3 sequences listed, 92% were seen once. With 3 bases removed from V and 7 bases from J, the gap between germline ends came to 6 bases. The CDR3 is 12 residues long. The V and J genes are TRBV12-3 or TRBV12-4 and TRBJ2-2, with D hard to call. This sequence was found in a human donor with multiple sclerosis. The sequencing input was CD4+ T cells from PBMCs. The CDR3 protein is CASSFYGGELFF. CDR3 nucleotide sequence: TGTGCCAGCAGTTTCTACGGCGGGGAGCTGTTTTTT.